The 10 T cell receptor beta chains in this list originate from one sample, sequenced in a study of CD8 T cells in cerebrospinal fluid in Alzheimer's disease. TCRdb reanalyzed the 10x single-cell sequencing reads, giving one entry per CDR3 protein sequence and no DNA. Across 800 to 1,200 distinct CDR3 sequences, the top ten clones capture 15% of the sample. The specimen was cerebrospinal fluid. Every receptor here comes from a human donor in good health.

This clonotype is labeled medium-sized based on frequency. The V and J genes are TRBV11-3 and TRBJ2-1; the TCRdb D gene call, TRBD2, has no DNA to confirm it. The CDR3 is made up of 16 amino acids. From germline, CDR1 is SGHNT and CDR2 YENEEA. The CDR3: CASSSLGGGVANEQFF. Together with reference TRBV11-3 and TRBJ2-1, the CDR3 gives the full variable domain: EAGVVQSPRYKIIEKKQPVAFWCNPISGHNTLYWYLQNLGQGPELLIRYENEEAVDDSQLPKDRFSAERLKGVDSTLKIQPAELGDSAVYLCASSSLGGGVANEQFFGPGTRLTVL.

According to its frequency, this clonotype is medium-sized. The chain has TRBV4-2 and TRBJ2-7; TCRdb's D call, TRBD2, is unchecked because there is no DNA. The CDR3 has 18 amino acids. Germline V lookup: CDR1 LGHNA, CDR2 YNFKEQ. CDR3 region: CASSQEATAGVVSYEQYF.

Measured by frequency, this clonotype is large. This rearrangement joins TRBV28 to TRBJ2-7; TCRdb's D gene call, TRBD1, goes unchecked for lack of DNA. The CDR3 has 14 amino acids. Germline assignment: CDR1 MDHEN and CDR2 SYDVKM. CDR3 amino acids: CASIRRGRPVEQYF. The whole variable domain, filled in from reference TRBV28 and TRBJ2-7, reads DVKVTQSSRYLVKRTGEKVFLECVQDMDHENMFWYRQDPGLGLRLIYFSYDVKMKEKGDIPEGYSVSREKKERFSLILESASTNQTSMYLCASIRRGRPVEQYFGPGTRLTVT.

The V call is TRBV19, the J call TRBJ1-6; TCRdb's assignment of TRBD1 cannot be checked, as there is no DNA. The CDR3 has 15 amino acids. CDR1 and CDR2 from the germline V gene are LNHDA and SQIVND (reference sequence). The CDR3: CASSDTGGTNSPLHF.

Judged by frequency, this clonotype is large. The chain links TRBV9 to TRBJ2-3; TCRdb's D call of TRBD1 is untestable without DNA. This CDR3 is built from 14 residues. Per germline, CDR1 SGDLS and CDR2 YYNGEE. The CDR3 is CASSAGGGPDTQYF.

The chain is built from TRBV6-1 and TRBJ2-7; TCRdb's D gene call, TRBD1, goes unchecked for lack of DNA. Germline V gene data show CDR1 as MNHNS and CDR2 as SASEGT. There are 15 residues in the CDR3. The CDR3 loop reads CASQRGSYFFYEQYF.

This clonotype ranks as medium-sized in terms of frequency. This chain uses TRBV7-9 with TRBJ1-4; TCRdb's D call, TRBD1, is unchecked because there is no DNA. Germline V gene data show CDR1 as SEHNR and CDR2 as FQNEAQ (reference sequence). There are 14 residues in the CDR3. CDR3 in amino acids: CASSYQGFNEKLFF.

Frequency places this clonotype as medium-sized. The chain combines TRBV7-9 with TRBJ1-4; TCRdb calls TRBD1, which cannot be checked without DNA. The germline CDR1 and CDR2 sequences are SEHNR and FQNEAQ (reference sequence). The CDR3 consists of 11 residues. The CDR3 region is CASSLGWGLFF.

This clonotype counts as medium-sized by frequency. The CDR3 sequence: CASSIRVGEQYF. This chain connects TRBV19 to TRBJ2-7; TCRdb indicates TRBD1, and absent DNA this call remains unverified. The CDR3 runs 12 residues. The germline V gene has CDR1 LNHDA and CDR2 SQIVND (reference sequence). Based on the CDR3 plus reference TRBV19 and TRBJ2-7, the full variable domain is DGGITQSPKYLFRKEGQNVTLSCEQNLNHDAMYWYRQDPGQGLRLIYYSQIVNDFQKGDIAEGYSVSREKKESFPLTVTSAQKNPTAFYLCASSIRVGEQYFGPGTRLTVT.

This clonotype is labeled medium-sized based on frequency. The chain joins TRBV30 to TRBJ1-1. The CDR3 is 13 residues long. The germline V gene has CDR1 GTSNPN and CDR2 SVGIG (reference sequence). The CDR3 sequence: CAWRFIMNTEAFF. The entire variable domain, with the rest obtained from reference TRBV30 and TRBJ1-1, is as follows: SQTIHQWPATLVQPVGSPLSLECTVEGTSNPNLYWYRQAAGRGLQLLFYSVGIGQISSEVPQNLSASRPQDRQFILSSKKLLLSDSGFYLCAWRFIMNTEAFFGQGTRLTVV.